What follows are 30 T cell receptor beta chains derived from one specimen sequenced in a study of radiotherapy plus CTLA-4 blockade in lung cancer. The table came from immunoSEQ multiplex PCR; TCRdb's copy has only in-frame clones and leaves some out. The data show roughly 53,000 clones, 80% to 90% seen once. This material consisted of peripheral blood, taken from a patient treated with radiotherapy plus ipilimumab. Receptors originate from a human donor with non-small cell lung cancer whose response to radiotherapy plus ipilimumab could not be evaluated.

This clone showed up just a few times. The chain employs TRBV29-1 and TRBJ2-3; 8 bases are a match to TRBD2. The V and J ends lost 7 bases and 0 bases, in that order; junction bases with no gene match: 6. Germline V CDR1 and CDR2: SQVTM, ANQGSEA. CDR3 length equals 14 residues. The CDR3 DNA reads TGCAGCGCGGCCGCTAGCGGGAGCACAGATACGCAGTATTTT. Residues: CSAAASGSTDTQYF.

The gene calls are TRBV20-1 and TRBJ2-1, with no clear D. Germline V CDR1 and CDR2: DFQATT, SNEGSKA (reference sequence). This CDR3 is 11 amino acids long. The V end lost 6 bases, the J end lost 7 bases, and 10 bases lay between the germline ends. This chain's CDR3 is CSATFTNEQFF. The CDR3 coding sequence is TGCAGTGCCACATTTACAAATGAGCAGTTCTTC.

The DNA of the CDR3 is TGTGCCAGCAGTCAGGTCGTGGGAGGGAGGTACGAGCAGTACTTC. It encodes CASSQVVGGRYEQYF. This chain connects TRBV6-1 to TRBJ2-5; 7 bases fit TRBD2. The better agreement between TRBJ2-7 and the DNA end casts doubt on the J call. The CDR3 has 15 amino acids. Germline V gene sequence: CDR1 MNHNS, CDR2 SASEGT.

This clone occurred once. The rearrangement joins TRBV28 to TRBJ2-7; 8 nucleotides align to TRBD1. CDR3 length: 15 residues. In germline, CDR1 is MDHEN, CDR2 SYDVKM. Trimming removed 4 bases from V and 2 bases from J; junction bases left unmatched: 7. CDR3 nucleotide sequence: TGTGCCAGCAGTTACCTGGGACAGGAACCCTACGAGCAGTACTTC. Its translation: CASSYLGQEPYEQYF. The variable domain in full, completed from reference TRBV28 and TRBJ2-7, reads DVKVTQSSRYLVKRTGEKVFLECVQDMDHENMFWYRQDPGLGLRLIYFSYDVKMKEKGDIPEGYSVSREKKERFSLILESASTNQTSMYLCASSYLGQEPYEQYFGPGTRLTVT.

The chain couples TRBV7-2 to TRBJ2-1; 8 bases are shared with TRBD2. Germline trimming cut 3 bases from V and 7 bases from J; bases unmatched to any gene: 2. This CDR3 has 13 residues. The germline V gene has CDR1 SGHTA and CDR2 FQGNSA. The CDR3 here is CASSLGLVNEQFF. The CDR3 DNA sequence: TGTGCCAGCAGCTTGGGACTAGTGAATGAGCAGTTCTTC.

The gene calls are TRBV29-1 and TRBJ1-1, with 7 nucleotides matching TRBD1. The CDR3 extends over 13 amino acids. Germline trimming cut 6 bases from V and 1 base from J; bases unmatched to any gene: 5. CDR1 is SQVTM and CDR2 is ANQGSEA in the germline V gene. CDR3 residues: CSVSGQQNTEAFF. CDR3 sequence (DNA): TGCAGCGTCTCGGGACAGCAGAACACTGAAGCTTTCTTT.

This sequence joins TRBV7-8 and TRBJ2-7, with D perhaps TRBD1 (5 bases). Deletions cut 1 base from V and 5 bases from J, with 21 bases between. The CDR3 totals 17 residues. Germline V gene lookup returns CDR1 SGHVS and CDR2 FQNEAQ. CDR3 in DNA: TGTGCCAGCAGCTTAGAAGGGGCGTGGGGCAGGAAGAACGAGCAGTACTTC. Encoded protein: CASSLEGAWGRKNEQYF.

The chain has TRBV5-8 and TRBJ2-7, with unresolved D. V was pared by 7 bases and J by 0 bases, with 11 bases between. CDR3 size: 13 residues. Looked up from germline, CDR1 is SGHTS and CDR2 is YDEGEE. The CDR3 region has the DNA TGTGCCAGCCGCGACCGGAGCTCCTACGAGCAGTACTTC. This codes for CASRDRSSYEQYF.

The chain carries TRBV7-6 and TRBJ1-6; D ambiguous. V lost 5 bases to trimming and J lost 7 bases, with 15 bases between them. The CDR3 sequence is 15 residues long. Germline V gives CDR1 SGHVS, CDR2 FNYEAQ. In nucleotides, the CDR3 is TGTGCCAGCAGCCCAACAAACGCCATGAATTCACCCCTCCACTTT. Its translation: CASSPTNAMNSPLHF.

In its sample, this clone was seen once. The chain combines TRBV20-1 with TRBJ2-5, with D possibly TRBD1 on 5 matching bases. Germline V gives CDR1 DFQATT, CDR2 SNEGSKA (reference sequence). The length of the CDR3 is 11 residues. Trimming stripped 6 bases from V and 3 bases from J, with 8 bases between. CDR3 sequence (DNA): TGCAGTGCCAGGGTGAAAGAGACCCAGTACTTC. Protein: CSARVKETQYF.

The rearrangement links TRBV5-4 to TRBJ2-6; D is perhaps TRBD2 (6 bases). The CDR3 spans 15 residues. V gave up 2 bases and J gave up 2 bases, with 8 bases separating them. Germline CDR1 SGHNT, CDR2 YYREEE (reference sequence). Here the CDR3 reads CASSFGGTGANVLTF. CDR3 coding DNA: TGTGCCAGCAGCTTTGGGGGGACTGGGGCCAACGTCCTGACTTTC.

The CDR3, as DNA: TGTGCCAGCAGCTTAGGACAGGGAGGTCTCACCTTC. Translation: CASSLGQGGLTF. The chain joins TRBV7-3 to TRBJ1-2; TRBD1 agrees at 8 bases. V lost 2 bases to trimming and J lost 13 bases; unmatched junction nucleotides: 6. Germline-derived CDR1 and CDR2 are SGHTA and FQGTGA. This CDR3 has 12 residues. Drawing the rest from reference TRBV7-3 and TRBJ1-2, the complete variable domain is GAGVSQTPSNKVTEKGKYVELRCDPISGHTALYWYRQSLGQGPEFLIYFQGTGAADDSGLPNDRFFAVRPEGSVSTLKIQRTERGDSAVYLCASSLGQGGLTFGSGTRLTVV.

The chain is built from TRBV4-1 and TRBJ2-7, with TRBD2 matching over 11 bases. Looked up from germline, CDR1 is MGHRA and CDR2 is YSYEKL. The CDR3 contains 15 residues. V gave up 5 bases and J gave up 2 bases; unmatched junction bases: 5. The CDR3 spells CASSTTSGSAYEQYF. CDR3 nucleotide sequence: TGCGCCAGCAGCACAACTAGCGGGAGCGCCTACGAGCAGTACTTC.

V is TRBV28 and J is TRBJ2-1; tentative D call: TRBD2 (5 bases). CDR1 is MDHEN, CDR2 SYDVKM, per germline. The CDR3 loop spans 16 amino acids. V gave up 5 bases and J gave up 0 bases, with 14 bases separating them. The CDR3 DNA sequence: TGTGCCAGCAGTCCCCTCGGGGTGAGCTCCTACAATGAGCAGTTCTTC. This encodes CASSPLGVSSYNEQFF.

The chain links TRBV10-3 to TRBJ2-2, with 16 bases fitting TRBD2. The CDR3 has 20 residues. Trimming cost V 2 bases and J 4 bases; bases outside gene matches: 10. The germline gives CDR1 ENHRY, CDR2 SYGVKD. In DNA form, the CDR3 reads TGTGCCATCAGTGAGCCGAAGGGGACTAGCGGGAGGGCCGCCACCGGGGAGCTGTTTTTT. The encoded protein is CAISEPKGTSGRAATGELFF.

This clone showed up just a few times. V gene TRBV2 combines with J gene TRBJ1-5; perhaps TRBD1 as D (5 bases). The germline CDR1 and CDR2 sequences are SNHLY and FYNNEI. The germline V and J ends were trimmed by 7 bases and 0 bases, with 16 bases remaining between them. The CDR3 sequence is 16 residues long. Here the CDR3 reads CASTGGGRNSNQPQHF. The CDR3 nucleotides read TGTGCCAGCACTGGGGGGGGGAGGAATAGCAATCAGCCCCAGCATTTT.

The chain is built from TRBV28 and TRBJ1-1; TRBD1 agrees at 8 bases. Trimming at V came to 5 bases and at J to 11 bases, leaving 7 bases not matched to a gene. The length of the CDR3 is 12 residues. Germline CDR1 is MDHEN and CDR2 is SYDVKM. The DNA of the CDR3 is TGTGCCAGCAGTCCCCGGACAGGGAGGGCTTTCTTT. It is translated as CASSPRTGRAFF.

This rearrangement joins TRBV5-1 to TRBJ2-7, with a tentative D call TRBD1 (7 bases). Trimming took 0 bases from V and 5 from J, leaving 15 bases between them. CDR1 and CDR2 from the germline V gene are SGHRS and YFSETQ. CDR3 length: 15 amino acids. The CDR3 protein is CASSLEGQGGNEQYF. The CDR3 nucleotides are TGCGCCAGCAGCTTGGAAGGGCAGGGGGGAAACGAGCAGTACTTC.

This clone was recorded once. The V gene is TRBV14, the J gene TRBJ2-7; D ambiguous. Germline lookup yields CDR1 SGHDN and CDR2 FVKESK. The CDR3 has 13 amino acids. The V and J ends lost 1 base and 4 bases respectively, with 8 bases between them. CDR3 DNA sequence: TGTGCCAGCAGCCAAGGTGGCTCTTACGAGCAGTACTTC. As protein: CASSQGGSYEQYF.

The rearrangement joins TRBV6-6 to TRBJ1-5; tentatively, D is TRBD1 (5 bases). CDR1 is MNHNY, CDR2 SVGAGI, per germline (reference sequence). The CDR3 runs to 15 residues. V shed 4 bases and J shed 5 bases, with 15 bases lying between them. The CDR3 is CASSSPGGRDQPQHF. The CDR3 DNA reads as TGTGCCAGCAGTTCCCCGGGGGGTCGGGATCAGCCCCAGCATTTT.

The chain links TRBV7-3 to TRBJ1-1, with D tentatively TRBD1 (5 bases). The CDR3 runs 13 residues. Germline V gives CDR1 SGHTA, CDR2 FQGTGA. Trimming shortened V by 5 bases and J by 5 bases, and 12 bases separated the two germline ends. The CDR3 loop is CASSPQGGTEAFF. DNA for the CDR3: TGTGCCAGCAGCCCGCAGGGTGGAACTGAAGCTTTCTTT.

J is TRBJ1-1 and V is TRBV2, with D possibly TRBD1 on 6 matching bases. The V end was cut by 5 bases, the J end by 7 bases, with 14 bases between. The germline CDR1 and CDR2 sequences are SNHLY and FYNNEI. This CDR3 is 13 amino acids long. CDR3 protein: CASSKDRVNEAFF. The CDR3 bases are TGTGCCAGCAGTAAGGACAGAGTGAATGAAGCTTTCTTT.

The chain couples TRBV25-1 to TRBJ2-2; maybe TRBD2 (5 bases). The length of the CDR3 is 14 residues. The V and J ends lost 2 bases and 8 bases respectively, with 12 bases between them. From germline, CDR1 is MGHDK and CDR2 SYGVNS. The CDR3 DNA sequence: TGTGCCAGCAGTGAAGAGCGGCCCGTTGGGGAGCTGTTTTTT. Protein product: CASSEERPVGELFF.

This clone has a handful of counts. The genes are TRBV6-5 and TRBJ1-5; 7 bases agree with TRBD1. The CDR3 length is 15 residues. The trim removed 5 bases at V and 0 bases at J, leaving 4 bases unmatched. In germline, CDR1 is MNHEY, CDR2 SVGAGI. The CDR3 DNA is TGTGCCAGCAGTCCGACAGGGATTAGCAATCAGCCCCAGCATTTT. Residues: CASSPTGISNQPQHF.

This chain uses TRBV28 with TRBJ2-2; a possible D gene is TRBD2 (6 bases). CDR3 length: 12 amino acids. Germline CDR1 is MDHEN and CDR2 is SYDVKM. The V and J ends lost 3 bases and 13 bases respectively, with 12 bases between them. CDR3 in amino acids: CASSFGGLGLFF. The CDR3 DNA reads TGTGCCAGCAGTTTCGGGGGATTGGGGCTGTTTTTT.

The gene calls are TRBV27 and TRBJ1-5, with D perhaps TRBD1 (6 bases). Germline values: CDR1 MNHEY, CDR2 SMNVEV (reference sequence). The CDR3 consists of 13 residues. Trimming stripped 5 bases from V and 9 bases from J, with 14 bases between. CDR3 coding DNA: TGTGCCAGCAGTGCGAGACAGGCCACGCCCCAGCATTTT. Translation: CASSARQATPQHF.

V gene TRBV13 combines with J gene TRBJ1-1; 10 nucleotides align to TRBD1. The CDR3 sequence is 15 residues long. Unmatched junction bases numbered 8, after V lost 5 bases and J lost 5 bases. Per germline, CDR1 PRHDT and CDR2 FYEKMQ (reference sequence). CDR3 nucleotide sequence: TGTGCCAGCAGCCTCCACGGACAGGGGGGGACTGAAGCTTTCTTT. As protein: CASSLHGQGGTEAFF.

This rearrangement joins TRBV7-2 to TRBJ2-2; the match to TRBD2 covers 10 bases. Per germline, CDR1 SGHTA and CDR2 FQGNSA. The CDR3 totals 14 residues. J was trimmed by 3 bases and V by 6 bases; bases with no gene match: 1. CDR3 region: CASRLAGHTGELFF. CDR3 coding DNA: TGTGCCAGCAGACTAGCGGGACACACCGGGGAGCTGTTTTTT.

The chain couples TRBV15 to TRBJ1-5; D remains ambiguous. Trimming removed 1 base at V and 5 bases at J, with 6 bases between. CDR1 is LNHNV, CDR2 YYDKDF, per germline (reference sequence). The CDR3 is made up of 13 amino acids. In DNA form, the CDR3 reads TGTGCCACCAGCAGAGTAGCGGATCAGCCCCAGCATTTT. It yields the protein CATSRVADQPQHF.

The V and J genes are TRBV11-2 and TRBJ1-1; D is ambiguous. From germline, CDR1 is SGHAT and CDR2 FQNNGV. The V end was cut by 5 bases, the J end by 3 bases, with 16 bases between. The CDR3 has 15 residues. The CDR3: CASSPIGKRDTEAFF. CDR3 DNA: TGTGCCAGCAGCCCCATCGGGAAGCGGGACACTGAAGCTTTCTTT.